This entry is about one TCR beta chain. The antigen is unknown. The repertoire was sequenced with immunoSEQ multiplex PCR; TCRdb's copy has only in-frame clones and lacks some. Of approximately 150,000 clones in the sample, 86% were seen once. V was clipped by 5 bases and J by 8 bases, with 21 bases between them. Germline assignment: CDR1 PRHDT and CDR2 FYEKMQ (reference sequence). There are 16 residues in the CDR3. The entry originates in a study of Ad26.COV2.S vaccination and SARS-CoV-2 variants. General study findings and limits: Reported post-vaccination CD8+ and CD4+ T cell responses to spike showed substantial breadth. Breadth measured for non-spike TCRs was similar across vaccine and placebo recipients.

V usage is TRBV13 and J usage is TRBJ1-4; the D gene is possibly TRBD1 (6 bases). Sequencing used peripheral blood, obtained after recovery from COVID-19. The clonotype comes from a human donor who had recovered from COVID-19. CDR3 coding DNA: TGTGCCAGCAGCGAATATGGGGGCAGGGGCTTAGAAAAACTGTTTTTT. This encodes CASSEYGGRGLEKLFF.